The table lists the clone carrying this T cell receptor beta chain with a few counts. What it recognizes is unknown. Trimming took off 2 bases at V and 4 bases at J, with 6 bases between the two ends. CDR1 MNHEY and CDR2 SVGAGI come from the germline V gene. The CDR3 contains 13 residues. The entry originates in a study of cytomegalovirus exposure and HLA in healthy donors. At the level of the study: Earlier sequencing of 200 million or so T cells yielded roughly 100 million unique TCR beta sequences.

Study results and caveats: A later analysis by the authors found several of the most significant clusters apparently linked to common viral pathogens.

13 Jbeta primers and 60 Vbeta primers were used for the PCR. Sequenced by immunoSEQ multiplex PCR; TCRdb stores in-frame clones only, minus some. The table has 110,000 to 150,000 clones, roughly 77% seen once; the top ten hold approximately 3%. Healthy bone marrow donors formed the donor group. The receptor was derived from a female donor in good health and CMV-seronegative. Source material: PBMCs. The chain carries TRBV6-5 and TRBJ1-5, with a tentative D call TRBD1 (5 bases). CDR3 protein: CASSYGGNQPQHF. DNA for the CDR3: TGTGCCAGCAGTTACGGGGGGAATCAGCCCCAGCATTTT.